This T cell receptor beta chain was recovered during a study of blood T cell repertoires in COVID-19. TCRdb's copy holds only in-frame clones and misses some; the assay was immunoSEQ multiplex PCR. This table has fewer than 200,000 clones, 88% appearing once. V lost 0 bases and J lost 0, with 8 bases in between. The CDR3 totals 16 residues. CDR1 is LNHDA and CDR2 is SQIVND in the germline V gene (reference sequence). This clone was recorded many times. The origin of this receptor is a man aged 50 or older who had recovered from COVID-19. This sequence joins TRBV19 and TRBJ2-2; D not resolved. Input material: peripheral blood. The CDR3 loop reads CASSIDNSPNTGELFF. The CDR3 DNA reads as TGTGCCAGTAGTATAGATAACAGCCCGAACACCGGGGAGCTGTTTTTT.